This T cell receptor beta chain was sequenced for a study of multiple sclerosis patients with progressive multifocal leukoencephalopathy. This CDR3 region has 14 residues. Deletions cut 3 bases from V and 5 bases from J, with 14 bases between. Germline V gene lookup returns CDR1 SQVTM and CDR2 ANQGSEA. Time point specified: time of PML onset. Between roughly 15 and 56 months of natalizumab therapy passed before PML developed in these natalizumab-treated patients. All PML patients were female, and all patients had earlier interferon beta. Sequencing was at survey level. Spiked into each PCR were synthetic inline TR CDR3 controls of all V-J pairings. The repertoire was sequenced with immunoSEQ multiplex PCR; TCRdb's copy has only in-frame clones and lacks some. The data hold approximately 35,000 clones, with about 90% observed a single time.

This specimen was PBMCs, taken from a patient treated with natalizumab. This rearrangement joins TRBV29-1 to TRBJ2-1, with D possibly being TRBD2 (5 bases). The receptor was isolated from a human donor with progressive multifocal leukoencephalopathy. The CDR3 loop is CSVDTRAVDNEQFF. The CDR3 DNA reads as TGCAGCGTTGATACGAGGGCCGTCGACAATGAGCAGTTCTTC.